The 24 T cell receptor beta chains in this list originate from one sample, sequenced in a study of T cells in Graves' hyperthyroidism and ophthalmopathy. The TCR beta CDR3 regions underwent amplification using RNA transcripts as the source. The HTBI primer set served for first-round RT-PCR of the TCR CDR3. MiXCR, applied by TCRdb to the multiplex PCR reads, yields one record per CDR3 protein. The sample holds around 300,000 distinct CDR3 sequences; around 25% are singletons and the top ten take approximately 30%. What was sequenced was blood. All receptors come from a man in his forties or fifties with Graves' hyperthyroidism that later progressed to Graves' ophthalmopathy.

CDR3 bases: TGTGCCAGCAGTCCCAACCCTAGCGGGGGGACCTACGAGCAGTACTTC. Residues: CASSPNPSGGTYEQYF. This rearrangement joins TRBV6-1 to TRBJ2-7; 11 bases fit TRBD2. CDR1 MNHNS and CDR2 SASEGT come from the germline V gene. There are 16 residues in the CDR3. The V and J ends lost 5 bases and 2 bases, in that order; junction bases with no gene match: 8.

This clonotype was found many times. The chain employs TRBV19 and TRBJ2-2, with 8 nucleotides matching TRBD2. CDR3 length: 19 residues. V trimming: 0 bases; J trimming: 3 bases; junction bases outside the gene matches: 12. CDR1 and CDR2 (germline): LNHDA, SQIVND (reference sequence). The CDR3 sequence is CASSIDQFGWREDTGELFF. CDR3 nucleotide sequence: TGTGCCAGTAGTATAGATCAATTCGGTTGGCGGGAGGACACCGGGGAGCTGTTTTTT.

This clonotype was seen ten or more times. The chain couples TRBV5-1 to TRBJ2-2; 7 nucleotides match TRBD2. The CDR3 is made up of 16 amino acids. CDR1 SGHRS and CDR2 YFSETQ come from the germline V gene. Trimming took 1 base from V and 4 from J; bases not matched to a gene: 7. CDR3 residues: CASSLKPSGTTGELFF. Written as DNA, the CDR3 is TGCGCCAGCAGCTTGAAGCCTAGCGGCACCACCGGGGAGCTGTTTTTT.

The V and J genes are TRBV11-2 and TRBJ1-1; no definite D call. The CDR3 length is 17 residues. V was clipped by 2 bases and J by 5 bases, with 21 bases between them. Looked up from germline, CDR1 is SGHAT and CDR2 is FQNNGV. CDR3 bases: TGTGCCAGCAGCTTAAGGTTGGGCGGGCGTAGTAGGACTGAAGCTTTCTTT. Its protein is CASSLRLGGRSRTEAFF.

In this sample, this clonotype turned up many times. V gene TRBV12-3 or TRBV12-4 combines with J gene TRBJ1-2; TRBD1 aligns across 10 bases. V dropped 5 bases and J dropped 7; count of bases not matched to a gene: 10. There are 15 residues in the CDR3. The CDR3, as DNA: TGTGCCAGCAGTATACTCCGTGACAGGGGGCTTGGCTACACCTTC. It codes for CASSILRDRGLGYTF.

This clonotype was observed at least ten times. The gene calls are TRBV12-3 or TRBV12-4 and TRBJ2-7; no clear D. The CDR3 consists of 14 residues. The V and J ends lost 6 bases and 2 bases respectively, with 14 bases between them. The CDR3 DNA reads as TGTGCCAGCAGCCCGCCTGGGCGCCCCTACGAGCAGTACTTC. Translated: CASSPPGRPYEQYF.

The CDR3 region has the DNA TGCAGCGTTGGGGACAGGGGAGGGCAGCAGTACTTC. Its translation is CSVGDRGGQQYF. This chain connects TRBV29-1 to TRBJ2-7; TRBD1 agrees at 10 bases. This CDR3 spans 12 amino acids. V trimming: 4 bases; J trimming: 8 bases; junction bases outside the gene matches: 5. CDR1 SQVTM and CDR2 ANQGSEA come from the germline V gene.

CDR3 DNA: TGTGCCAGTGCCTCCGGCGGGGAGACCCAGTACTTC. Protein product: CASASGGETQYF. This chain links TRBV11-2 with TRBJ2-5; a possible D gene is TRBD2 (5 bases). Trimming removed 9 bases from V and 5 bases from J, with 13 bases in between. Germline lookup yields CDR1 SGHAT and CDR2 FQNNGV. The CDR3 runs to 12 residues.

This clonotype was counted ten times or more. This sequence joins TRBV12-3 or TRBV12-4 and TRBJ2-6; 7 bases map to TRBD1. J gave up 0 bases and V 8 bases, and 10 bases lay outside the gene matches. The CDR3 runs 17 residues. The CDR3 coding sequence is TGTGCCAGCCTCACGGGACAGCCTCTCTCTGGGGCCAACGTCCTGACTTTC. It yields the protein CASLTGQPLSGANVLTF.

In DNA, the CDR3 is TGTGCCACCAGCAGACATCCGGGAAGGGGGGAGACCCAGTACTTC. Its translation: CATSRHPGRGETQYF. This chain links TRBV15 with TRBJ2-5, with D perhaps matching TRBD1 (6 bases). The V gene's germline CDR1 is LNHNV and CDR2 YYDKDF (reference sequence). The CDR3 length is 15 residues. The V gene lost 2 bases and the J gene lost 5 bases, with 15 bases spanning the gap.

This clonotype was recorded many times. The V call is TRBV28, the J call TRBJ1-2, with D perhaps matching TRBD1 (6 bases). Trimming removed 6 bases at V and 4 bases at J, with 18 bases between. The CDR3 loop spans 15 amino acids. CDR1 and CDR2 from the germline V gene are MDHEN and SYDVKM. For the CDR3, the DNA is TGTGCCAGCAGGTCCGGGACACCCCTCCTCTATGGCTACACCTTC. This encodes CASRSGTPLLYGYTF.

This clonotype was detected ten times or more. The CDR3 DNA follows: TGTGCCAGCATTTTTTCCCACGGTGGGGGGCCCCAGCATTTT. Its translation: CASIFSHGGGPQHF. The chain combines TRBV6-5 with TRBJ1-5; D possibly corresponds to TRBD1 (5 bases). The ends were cut back, 7 bases at V and 9 bases at J, with 19 bases in the middle. Looked up from germline, CDR1 is MNHEY and CDR2 is SVGAGI. The CDR3 loop spans 14 amino acids.

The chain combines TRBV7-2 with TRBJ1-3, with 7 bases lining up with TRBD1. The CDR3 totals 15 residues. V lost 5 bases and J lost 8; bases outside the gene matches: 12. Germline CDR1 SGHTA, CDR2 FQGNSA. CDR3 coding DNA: TGTGCCAGCAGCCCCCAGGGGGGCGGAAGGGACACCATATATTTT. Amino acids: CASSPQGGGRDTIYF.

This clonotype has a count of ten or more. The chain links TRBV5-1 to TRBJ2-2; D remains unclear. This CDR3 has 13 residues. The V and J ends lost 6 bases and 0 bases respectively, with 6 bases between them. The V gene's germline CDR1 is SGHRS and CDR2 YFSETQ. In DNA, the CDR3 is TGCGCCAGCAACGATCCGAACACCGGGGAGCTGTTTTTT. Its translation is CASNDPNTGELFF.

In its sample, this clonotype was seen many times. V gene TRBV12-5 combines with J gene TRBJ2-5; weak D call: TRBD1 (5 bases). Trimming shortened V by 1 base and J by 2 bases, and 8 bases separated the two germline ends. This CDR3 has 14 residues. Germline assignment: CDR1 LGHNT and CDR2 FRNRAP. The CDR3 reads CASGLGQGQETQYF. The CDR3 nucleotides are TGTGCTAGTGGTTTGGGCCAGGGACAAGAGACCCAGTACTTC.

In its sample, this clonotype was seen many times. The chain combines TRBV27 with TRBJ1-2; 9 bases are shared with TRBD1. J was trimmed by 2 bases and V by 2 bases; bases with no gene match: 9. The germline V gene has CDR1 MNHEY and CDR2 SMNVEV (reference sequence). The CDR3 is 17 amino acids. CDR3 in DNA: TGTGCCAGCAGTTTAGGGACAGGGCTCGCATCGAACTATGGCTACACCTTC. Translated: CASSLGTGLASNYGYTF.

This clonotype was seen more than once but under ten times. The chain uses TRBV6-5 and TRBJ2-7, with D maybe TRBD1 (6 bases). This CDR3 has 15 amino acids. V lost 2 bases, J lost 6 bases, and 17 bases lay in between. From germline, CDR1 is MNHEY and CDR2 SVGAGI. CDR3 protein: CASSYSGRGISEQYF. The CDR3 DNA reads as TGTGCCAGCAGTTACAGCGGCAGGGGCATTTCCGAGCAGTACTTC.

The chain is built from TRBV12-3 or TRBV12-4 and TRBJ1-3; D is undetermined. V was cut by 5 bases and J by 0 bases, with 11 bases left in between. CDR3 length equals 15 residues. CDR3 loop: CASSPTGISGNTIYF. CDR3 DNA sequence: TGTGCCAGCAGTCCTACCGGGATCTCTGGAAACACCATATATTTT.

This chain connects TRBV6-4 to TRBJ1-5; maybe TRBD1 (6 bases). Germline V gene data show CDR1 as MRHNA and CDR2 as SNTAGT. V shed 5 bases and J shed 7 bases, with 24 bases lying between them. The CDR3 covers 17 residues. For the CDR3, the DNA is TGTGCCAGCAGTCGACCCTACCTCAGGGGCGCAGGGCAGCCCCAGCATTTT. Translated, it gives CASSRPYLRGAGQPQHF.

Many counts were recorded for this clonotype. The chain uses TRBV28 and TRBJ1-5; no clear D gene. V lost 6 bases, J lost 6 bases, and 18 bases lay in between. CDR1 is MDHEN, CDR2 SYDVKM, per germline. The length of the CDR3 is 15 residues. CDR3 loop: CASRPTSGASQPQHF. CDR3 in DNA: TGTGCCAGCAGGCCGACCTCAGGTGCTAGTCAGCCCCAGCATTTT.

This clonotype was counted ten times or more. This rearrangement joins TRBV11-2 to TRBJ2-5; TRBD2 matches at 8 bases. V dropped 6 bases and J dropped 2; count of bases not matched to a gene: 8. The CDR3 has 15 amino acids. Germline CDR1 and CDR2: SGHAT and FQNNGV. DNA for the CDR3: TGTGCCAGCAGTTCCACCTTAGCGGGGCAAGAGACCCAGTACTTC. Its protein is CASSSTLAGQETQYF.

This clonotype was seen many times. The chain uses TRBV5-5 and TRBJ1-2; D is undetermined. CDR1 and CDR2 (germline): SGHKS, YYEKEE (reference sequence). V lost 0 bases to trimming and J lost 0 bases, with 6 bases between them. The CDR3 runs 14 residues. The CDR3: CASSLVGSNYGYTF. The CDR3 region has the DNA TGTGCCAGCAGCTTGGTCGGGTCTAACTATGGCTACACCTTC.

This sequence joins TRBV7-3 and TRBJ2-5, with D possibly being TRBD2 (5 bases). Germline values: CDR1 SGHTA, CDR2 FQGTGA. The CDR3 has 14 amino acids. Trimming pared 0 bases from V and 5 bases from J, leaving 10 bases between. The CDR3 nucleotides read TGTGCCAGCAGCTTAACTCCCAGCGGCGAGACCCAGTACTTC. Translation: CASSLTPSGETQYF.

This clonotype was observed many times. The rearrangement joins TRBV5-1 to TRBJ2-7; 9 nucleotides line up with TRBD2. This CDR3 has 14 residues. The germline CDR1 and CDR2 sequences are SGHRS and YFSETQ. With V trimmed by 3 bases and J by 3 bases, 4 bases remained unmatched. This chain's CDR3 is CASSYAGGDYEQYF. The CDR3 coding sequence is TGCGCCAGCAGCTACGCGGGAGGGGACTACGAGCAGTACTTC.